This T cell receptor (beta chain) was identified during a study of blood T cell repertoires in COVID-19. About the research overall: The study drew acute and convalescent COVID-19 samples from the United States, Italy and Spain. Sources were T cells, B-cell-depleted T cells, or PBMCs; the material itself was cDNA or gDNA.

The CDR3 runs to 13 residues. The trim removed 5 bases at V and 4 bases at J, leaving 4 bases unmatched. Germline V gene lookup returns CDR1 MDHEN and CDR2 SYDVKM. Authors' methods: Reference gene primer amplification gave nucleated cell count estimates. Repertoires were generated with immunoSEQ multiplex PCR, while TCRdb's copy carries only in-frame clones and drops some. V and J calls and clone size follow that table, whereas D and trimming were derived from the DNA. There are about 250,000 clones in the sample; around 90% occur only once, and roughly 1.4% lies in the top ten. The chain links TRBV28 to TRBJ2-7; 8 positions match TRBD2. The sequence was obtained from a man at least 80 years old with acute or convalescent COVID-19. Sequenced sample: peripheral blood. Here the CDR3 reads CASSGTSWYEQYF. The CDR3 nucleotides read TGTGCCAGCAGTGGGACTAGTTGGTACGAGCAGTACTTC.